Below, 12 T cell receptor beta chains from the same sample are listed, as sequenced in a study of T cell responses to AZD1222 COVID-19 vaccine. TCRdb's copy holds only in-frame clones and misses some; the assay was immunoSEQ multiplex PCR. The sample lists approximately 100,000 clones; roughly nine tenths were seen once. Sequences were derived from peripheral blood, sampled on day 0 of AZD1222 vaccination. Receptor source: an adult in good health.

The chain employs TRBV19 and TRBJ2-1; the match to TRBD2 covers 8 bases. This CDR3 is 17 amino acids long. The V segment lost 4 bases and the J segment 1 base; nucleotides outside the gene matches: 9. Germline V gives CDR1 LNHDA, CDR2 SQIVND (reference sequence). CDR3 nucleotide sequence: TGTGCCAGTAGTAAGGTCGGGGGGGCCAATTCCTACAATGAGCAGTTCTTC. Amino acids: CASSKVGGANSYNEQFF.

The chain uses TRBV7-9 and TRBJ1-3, with D hard to call. This CDR3 is 13 amino acids long. Germline values: CDR1 SEHNR, CDR2 FQNEAQ (reference sequence). Trimming took 6 bases from V and 0 from J, leaving 6 bases between them. As DNA, the CDR3 is TGTGCCAGCAGATGGGACTCTGGAAACACCATATATTTT. Its translation is CASRWDSGNTIYF.

The rearrangement links TRBV7-2 to TRBJ1-2; the D is unclear. Deletions cut 5 bases from V and 8 bases from J, with 21 bases between. The CDR3 contains 15 residues. CDR1 and CDR2 from the germline V gene are SGHTA and FQGNSA. The CDR3, as DNA: TGTGCCAGCAGCCCCGACGGACGGATGGCGGGGGGCTACACCTTC. It translates to CASSPDGRMAGGYTF.

The chain links TRBV28 to TRBJ2-7, with D possibly being TRBD1 (5 bases). The germline V gene has CDR1 MDHEN and CDR2 SYDVKM. Trimming removed 6 bases from V and 3 bases from J, with 12 bases in between. The CDR3 runs 13 residues. DNA for the CDR3: TGTGCCAGCAGGCAGGGTTCAGACTACGAGCAGTACTTC. Its translation is CASRQGSDYEQYF.

V gene TRBV7-3 combines with J gene TRBJ2-5; TRBD2 agrees at 9 bases. CDR1 and CDR2 from the germline V gene are SGHTA and FQGTGA. This CDR3 contains 16 residues. The V and J ends lost 0 bases and 5 bases, in that order; junction bases with no gene match: 7. The CDR3 protein is CASSLTRRGGRETQYF. In DNA form, the CDR3 reads TGTGCCAGCAGCTTAACTCGGCGGGGGGGCCGGGAGACCCAGTACTTC.

This chain connects TRBV21-1 to TRBJ2-5; the tabulated D call, TRBD2, remains unverified against the DNA. TRBV21-1 is noted as a pseudogene. CDR3 size: 13 residues. As DNA, the CDR3 is TGTGCCAGCACCAAGCACGAGTTGGAGACCCAGTACTTC. The encoded protein is CASTKHELETQYF.

This clone was counted only a few times. This sequence joins TRBV19 and TRBJ2-2, with 7 positions matching TRBD1. The germline V gene encodes CDR1 LNHDA and CDR2 SQIVND (reference sequence). The CDR3 loop spans 13 amino acids. The trim removed 7 bases at V and 6 bases at J, leaving 5 bases unmatched. CDR3 residues: CASMTGSAGELFF. CDR3 nucleotide sequence: TGTGCCAGTATGACAGGGAGTGCCGGGGAGCTGTTTTTT.

The chain has TRBV7-6 and TRBJ2-3; 9 nucleotides agree with TRBD2. The V segment lost 2 bases and the J segment 3 bases; nucleotides outside the gene matches: 6. The CDR3 length is 16 residues. CDR1 SGHVS and CDR2 FNYEAQ come from the germline V gene. The CDR3 reads CASSLMGSGGTDTQYF. The CDR3 DNA sequence: TGTGCCAGCAGCTTAATGGGTAGCGGGGGAACAGATACGCAGTATTTT.

The CDR3 DNA sequence: TGTGCCTGGAGTTTCGCGCTGAACACTGAAGCTTTCTTT. This gives the protein CAWSFALNTEAFF. This sequence joins TRBV30 and TRBJ1-1; D gene ambiguous. Germline V gene sequence: CDR1 GTSNPN, CDR2 SVGIG (reference sequence). CDR3 size: 13 residues. Trimming stripped 2 bases from V and 0 bases from J, with 7 bases between.

The chain couples TRBV9 to TRBJ2-2; possibly TRBD1 for D (5 bases). Germline V gene sequence: CDR1 SGDLS, CDR2 YYNGEE. The CDR3 is 15 amino acids. The V end was cut by 0 bases, the J end by 6 bases, with 12 bases between. CDR3 nucleotides: TGTGCCAGCAGCGTAGTAGGGGATGGGGCCGGGGAGCTGTTTTTT. It translates to CASSVVGDGAGELFF.

Points on this clone: The germline gene is not matched at one end of the junction; a read error may be the cause. The chain couples TRBV5-6 to TRBJ1-5, with D maybe TRBD1 (6 bases). CDR1 is SGHDT, CDR2 YYEEEE, per germline. The CDR3 has 12 amino acids. CDR3 region: CASSYQGRDIYF. In nucleotides, the CDR3 is TGTGCCAGCAGCTACCAAGGCCGGGACATTTATTTT.

The V call is TRBV15, the J call TRBJ1-2; possibly TRBD1 for D (5 bases). The germline CDR1 and CDR2 sequences are LNHNV and YYDKDF (reference sequence). Trimming removed 0 bases from V and 4 bases from J, with 9 bases in between. The CDR3 covers 14 residues. The chain's CDR3 is CATSREGQGYGYTF. CDR3 bases: TGTGCCACCAGCAGAGAGGGGCAGGGCTATGGCTACACCTTC. Variable domain in full (rest from reference TRBV15 and TRBJ1-2): DAMVIQNPRYQVTQFGKPVTLSCSQTLNHNVMYWYQQKSSQAPKLLFHYYDKDFNNEADTPDNFQSRRPNTSFCFLDIRSPGLGDTAMYLCATSREGQGYGYTFGSGTRLTVV.